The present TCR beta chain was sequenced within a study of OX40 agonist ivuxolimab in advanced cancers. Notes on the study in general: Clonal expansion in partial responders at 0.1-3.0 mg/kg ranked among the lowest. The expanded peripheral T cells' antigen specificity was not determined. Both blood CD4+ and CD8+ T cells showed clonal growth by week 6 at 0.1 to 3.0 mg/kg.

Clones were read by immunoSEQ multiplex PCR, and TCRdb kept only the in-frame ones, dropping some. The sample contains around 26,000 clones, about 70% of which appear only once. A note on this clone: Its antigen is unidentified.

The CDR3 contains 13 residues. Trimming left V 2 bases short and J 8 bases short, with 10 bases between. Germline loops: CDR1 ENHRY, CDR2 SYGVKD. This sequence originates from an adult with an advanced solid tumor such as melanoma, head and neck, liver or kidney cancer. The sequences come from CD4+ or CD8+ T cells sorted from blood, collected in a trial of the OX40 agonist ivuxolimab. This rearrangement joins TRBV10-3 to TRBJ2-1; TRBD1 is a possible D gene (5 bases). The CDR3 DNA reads TGTGCCATCAGTGAGACAGGTAACGATGAGCAGTTCTTC. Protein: CAISETGNDEQFF.